Below are 6 T cell receptor beta chains sequenced from a single sample in a study of CD8 T cells in ankylosing spondylitis. Via MiXCR, TCRdb re-called the 5' RACE reads, giving one row per CDR3 protein. The sample shows 250,000 or so distinct CDR3 sequences, under 12% of them seen only once. The sequencing sample was made of blood, either unsorted or a sorted T cell fraction (not recorded which). The receptors stem from a male donor with ankylosing spondylitis or in good health (not recorded which).

This clonotype occurred many times. The chain couples TRBV25-1 to TRBJ2-7; D is unclear. The CDR3 is 14 residues long. V gave up 8 bases and J gave up 0 bases, with 14 bases separating them. Germline V gives CDR1 MGHDK, CDR2 SYGVNS. The CDR3 DNA reads TGTGCCAGCTCAGGACGGCCGACCTCCTACGAGCAGTACTTC. Protein product: CASSGRPTSYEQYF.

There are many counts of this clonotype. The rearrangement uses TRBV7-8 and TRBJ2-3, with 9 nucleotides matching TRBD2. Germline V CDR1 and CDR2: SGHVS, FQNEAQ. The CDR3 length is 14 residues. Germline trimming cut 6 bases from V and 3 bases from J; bases unmatched to any gene: 4. The DNA for the CDR3 is TGTGCCAGCAGTCCGGGACTAGCAACAGATACGCAGTATTTT. This encodes CASSPGLATDTQYF.

This clonotype was seen a handful of times. The chain combines TRBV27 with TRBJ2-7; weak D call: TRBD2 (5 bases). CDR1 is MNHEY, CDR2 SMNVEV, per germline (reference sequence). V shed 3 bases and J shed 6 bases, with 12 bases lying between them. The CDR3 consists of 13 residues. Written as DNA, the CDR3 is TGTGCCAGCAGTTTGGGGTCCGGGATCGAGCAGTACTTC. Amino acids: CASSLGSGIEQYF.

There are many counts of this clonotype. This chain links TRBV3-1 with TRBJ1-5; 8 nucleotides match TRBD1. Per germline, CDR1 LGHDT and CDR2 YNNKEL (reference sequence). Trimming removed 4 bases from V and 7 bases from J; junction bases left unmatched: 6. The CDR3 contains 14 residues. In DNA form, the CDR3 reads TGTGCCAGCAGCCCTGGGACAGGAAGCCAGCCCCAGCATTTT. Translated: CASSPGTGSQPQHF.

Worth noting for this clonotype: A much larger clone lies a single base off, so this may be a read error. The chain carries TRBV2 and TRBJ1-1; 7 bases agree with TRBD1. Germline V gene lookup returns CDR1 SNHLY and CDR2 FYNNEI. Trimming removed 4 bases from V and 4 bases from J; junction bases left unmatched: 0. The CDR3 extends over 12 amino acids. The CDR3 DNA reads as TGTGCCAGCAGTGGGGACAGCACTGAAGCTTTCTTT. This sequence encodes CASSGDSTEAFF.

This clonotype was picked up many times. V and J are TRBV5-1 and TRBJ1-2; D remains ambiguous. The CDR3 consists of 14 residues. Per the germline V gene, CDR1 is SGHRS and CDR2 is YFSETQ. The V end was cut by 3 bases, the J end by 1 base, with 10 bases between. The CDR3 is CASSSGGSNYGYTF. The CDR3 nucleotides are TGCGCCAGCAGCTCCGGCGGGAGTAACTATGGCTACACCTTC.